The rows below give T cell receptor beta chains drawn from one sample of a study of cytomegalovirus exposure and HLA in healthy donors. Assay: immunoSEQ multiplex PCR; the TCRdb copy retains only in-frame clones and omits some. The table shows 250,000 to 350,000 clones, with under 80% occurring only once. The sequencing input was PBMCs. The receptors derive from a female donor in good health and CMV-seronegative. The conserved cysteine and the conserved F or W are not part of the CDR3 here. Each record gives: J gene, V gene, D gene, CDR3 protein. The D gene is left open where the match is weak.

TRBJ1-1	TRBV19	TRBD1	ASSSRPDRVNTEAF
TRBJ2-7	TRBV14	.	ASSQDYRDYEQY
TRBJ1-3	TRBV6-6	.	ASRSTYSGNTIY
TRBJ2-1	TRBV27	TRBD2	ASSALAGSLYNEQF
TRBJ2-3	TRBV6-1	TRBD1	ASFRLQGANTQY
TRBJ2-1	TRBV7-9	.	ASSLVLADNEQF
TRBJ2-3	TRBV6-4	.	ASSDLEGGDTQY
TRBJ2-3	TRBV5-1	TRBD2	ASSEEGLATDTQY
TRBJ2-3	TRBV7-2	.	ASSPSWGASTDTQY
TRBJ2-2	TRBV7-3	.	ASSFNRNTGELF
TRBJ2-7	TRBV7-9	TRBD1	SSSTDRGNYEQY
TRBJ1-5	TRBV9	.	ASSSGTRDQPQH
TRBJ1-4	TRBV5-1	TRBD1	ASSLGQGINEKLF